This T cell receptor beta chain was captured by sequencing in a study of OX40 agonist ivuxolimab in advanced cancers. Regarding the study in general: The costimulatory receptor OX40 (CD134) was targeted by ivuxolimab, a fully human IgG2 agonistic monoclonal antibody. Intravenous ivuxolimab was administered to patients every 2 weeks at six dose levels: 0.01, 0.1, 0.3, 1.5, 3 and 10 mg/kg. Among the roughly 52 dose-escalation patients, around 19 had hepatocellular carcinoma, 15 or so melanoma, 9 renal cell carcinoma and 9 head and neck cancer. A male proportion of 75% to 85% and a mean age of approximately 62 years, ranging from roughly 23 to 85, were recorded for the dose-escalation cohort. Patients were allowed to have had prior anti-PD-1, anti-PD-L1 or anti-CTLA-4 therapy, and approximately 41% of the dose-escalation patients had previously received checkpoint inhibitors. Partial responses occurred in three dose-escalation patients: two with cutaneous melanoma and one with hepatocellular carcinoma. The purpose of peripheral TCRbeta sequencing was to test whether ivuxolimab changed TCR sequence diversity and led to clonal T-cell expansion. The paper covers the monotherapy dose-escalation part of the phase I ivuxolimab trial, which included N ≈ 52 patients.

What the work shows at the level of the full study, not this receptor alone: In the 0.1-3.0 mg/kg groups, partial responders had among the lowest normalized peripheral clonal expansion, particularly in CD8+ T cells. Low levels of normalized T-cell clonal expansion were also seen in some patients who did not respond. Antigen specificity was not determined for the clonally expanded peripheral T cells. Clonal expansion of both CD4+ and CD8+ blood T cells was observed from baseline to week 6 at doses 0.1 to 3.0 mg/kg. After ivuxolimab, more expanded clones were found on average in CD8+ T cells than in CD4+ T cells.

The trial excluded patients who had a history of autoimmune disease or who were on systemic immunosuppression. In every dose cohort, peripheral blood was drawn for TCR sequencing at baseline, cycle 4 day 1, and cycle 7 day 1. Samples were obtained from an open-label, multicenter, first-in-human phase I dose-escalation trial of ivuxolimab. Adults with locally advanced or metastatic head and neck squamous cell, hepatocellular, melanoma or renal cell carcinoma were enrolled in the trial. CD4+ and CD8+ T cells were sorted separately from peripheral blood before TCR sequencing. V trim: 0 bases; J trim: 3 bases; unmatched bases: 9. As encoded in the germline V gene, CDR1 is MGHRA while CDR2 is YSYEKL. The CDR3 spans 17 residues, from the cysteine through the phenylalanine. Here the CDR3 DNA is all that survives: 51 bases in frame from base 1. This clone was observed a few times. Its recognized antigen is unknown. No qualities accompany the bases; no much larger clone lies one base away.

For sequencing of the TCRbeta CDR3 region, genomic DNA was extracted from the sorted cells. The immunoSEQ Assay was used for sequencing of TCRbeta CDR3 regions. TCRdb retrieved this table from immuneACCESS and kept in-frame rearrangements only. Not all clones are present; in checked studies, unresolved V genes account for under half, and no reason is known for the remainder. In all, the sample holds about 42,000 clones, and 65% to 90% of those were seen once. Clones ranked in the top ten supply about an eighth of the sample. Sequencing was performed on CD4+ or CD8+ T cells sorted from blood, taken in a trial of the OX40 agonist ivuxolimab. The V and J genes are TRBV4-1 and TRBJ2-5, and 8 junctional nucleotides match TRBD1. The receptor's source is an adult with an advanced solid tumor such as melanoma, head and neck, liver or kidney cancer. CDR3 protein: CASSQDVPRTGKETQYF. The sequence in DNA is TGCGCCAGCAGCCAAGATGTCCCCCGGACAGGGAAAGAGACCCAGTACTTC.